This T cell receptor (beta chain) originates from a study of response to subunit inactivated influenza vaccine. Trimming took 4 bases from V and 4 from J; bases not matched to a gene: 5. There are 15 residues in the CDR3. Germline V CDR1 and CDR2: MNHEY, SMNVEV (reference sequence). Notes on the study in general: New T cells are recruited in small numbers by each seasonal influenza vaccination, according to the authors' suggestion.

TCRdb reanalysed the RT-PCR reads using MiXCR and keeps one entry per CDR3 protein. The sample has approximately 570,000 distinct CDR3 sequences, 7.6% seen once. This clonotype was observed a few times. Its antigen is not identified. The TCR comes from a man between 50 and 69 years old who received an inactivated influenza vaccine. Sequenced here: PBMCs from blood, sampled 23 to 25 months after vaccination. This chain connects TRBV27 to TRBJ2-7, with 12 bases fitting TRBD2. The CDR3 here is CASSSSLAGGYEQYF. The CDR3 DNA follows: TGTGCCAGCAGTTCCTCACTAGCGGGAGGATACGAGCAGTACTTC.